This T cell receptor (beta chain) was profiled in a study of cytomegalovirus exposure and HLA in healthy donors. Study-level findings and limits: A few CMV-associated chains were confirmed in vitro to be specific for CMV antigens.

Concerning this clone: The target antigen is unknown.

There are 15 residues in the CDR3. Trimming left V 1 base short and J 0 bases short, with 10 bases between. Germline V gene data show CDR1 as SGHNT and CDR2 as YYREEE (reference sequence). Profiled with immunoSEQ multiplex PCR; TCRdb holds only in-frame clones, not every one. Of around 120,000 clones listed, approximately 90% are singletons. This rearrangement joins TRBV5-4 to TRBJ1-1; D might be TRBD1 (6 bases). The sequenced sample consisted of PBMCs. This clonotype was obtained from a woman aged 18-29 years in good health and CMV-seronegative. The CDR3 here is CASSLMAGVNTEAFF. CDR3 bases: TGTGCCAGCAGCTTGATGGCAGGGGTGAACACTGAAGCTTTCTTT.